This record concerns one T cell receptor beta chain sequence. Its antigen is still unknown. Since the CDR3 does not end with the conserved phenylalanine or tryptophan, this likely comes from a read error. This sample was included in a study of graft-versus-host responses after intestinal transplantation. The study, taken as a whole, reports: Early post-transplant declines in HvG were associated with peak levels of circulating GvH clones. The presence of high graft-versus-host to host-versus-graft clonal ratios in allografts characterized patients with graft-donor T cell macrochimerism.

Libraries were prepared by immunoSEQ multiplex PCR; TCRdb keeps only in-frame clonotypes and omits some of them. The repertoire holds about 40,000 clones, with about 90% as singletons. V was shortened by 6 bases and J by 4 bases, with 13 bases between the two germline ends. Germline V gene lookup returns CDR1 MNHEY and CDR2 SVGAGI. The length of the CDR3 is 14 residues. Sample: PBMCs, taken around 320 days after intestinal transplant. This clonotype was obtained from a human patient who received an intestinal transplant, so some T cells may come from the graft donor. V and J are TRBV6-5 and TRBJ1-5; a possible D gene is TRBD1 (5 bases). The CDR3: CASSSDSPNQPQHS. CDR3 nucleotide sequence: TGTGCCAGCAGCAGCGACAGTCCTAATCAGCCCCAGCATTCT.